Sequencing of this T cell receptor (beta chain) was carried out in a study of regulatory T cells in long-lasting Graves disease. This clonotype has a count of ten or more. V gave up 4 bases and J gave up 1 base, with 11 bases separating them. The CDR3 is 15 amino acids. Germline V gives CDR1 SNHLY, CDR2 FYNNEI. Construction of TCR beta libraries relied on iRepertoire HTBI primers and on Arm-PCR targeting CDR3 regions. Each CDR3 protein is one row after TCRdb ran MiXCR on the multiplex PCR reads. The table has 400,000 to 500,000 distinct CDR3 sequences, roughly 15% seen once. Time point of the sample: newly diagnosed GD, antithyroid drugs for less than 3 months. PBMCs were the source of the RNA used for TCR sequencing. The same specimen was also included in a second study, on T cells in Graves' hyperthyroidism and ophthalmopathy.

This receptor was taken from a woman aged 18-35 years with Graves disease. The sequenced sample was peripheral blood mononuclear cells (PBMCs), obtained at new diagnosis, from a patient treated with antithyroid drugs. The gene calls are TRBV2 and TRBJ1-5; TRBD1 is a possible D gene (6 bases). Here the CDR3 reads CASSGGGVSNQPQHF. CDR3 nucleotides: TGTGCCAGCAGTGGAGGGGGAGTAAGCAATCAGCCCCAGCATTTT.